The 15 T cell receptor beta chains reported below all come from one sample, sequenced in a study of blood T cell repertoires in COVID-19 (dated by TCRdb to the early 2020s). The library was made by the immunoSEQ multiplex PCR assay. TCRdb stores this immuneACCESS table with in-frame sequences only. Part of the clones is absent; in the studies checked, under half of the shortfall reflects unresolved V genes, and no reason is known for the rest. Counted in this sample were some 93,000 clones; 79% of them appeared once. The ten largest clonotypes hold approximately 24% of the sample. Sequencing used peripheral blood. The receptors stem from a human donor in a cohort sampled during active COVID-19.

The chain couples TRBV4-3 to TRBJ2-7, with D perhaps matching TRBD2 (6 bases). Germline lookup yields CDR1 LGHNA and CDR2 YSLEER. The V end lost 0 bases, the J end lost 4 bases, and 10 bases lay between the germline ends. CDR3 length: 14 amino acids. CDR3 coding DNA: TGCGCCAGCAGCCAAGACGCGGGACCTTACGAGCAGTACTTC. It codes for CASSQDAGPYEQYF.

The V gene is TRBV15, the J gene TRBJ1-4; no firm D call. CDR1 LNHNV and CDR2 YYDKDF come from the germline V gene (reference sequence). The CDR3 consists of 11 residues. V was pared by 8 bases and J by 8 bases, with 9 bases between. The CDR3 DNA follows: TGTGCCACCCGCGGGTTCGAAAAACTGTTTTTT. Amino acids: CATRGFEKLFF.

This clone was recorded only once. The chain employs TRBV7-8 and TRBJ2-7; 8 nucleotides line up with TRBD2. With 5 bases clipped from V and 5 bases from J, the junction kept 8 bases outside the gene matches. The CDR3 is 14 amino acids. Germline V lookup: CDR1 SGHVS, CDR2 FQNEAQ. The CDR3 DNA reads TGTGCCAGCAGCGTCGGGACTAGGTACCACGAGCAGTACTTC. As protein: CASSVGTRYHEQYF.

The chain couples TRBV18 to TRBJ2-7; the match to TRBD2 covers 7 bases. The CDR3 is 13 residues long. Unmatched junction bases numbered 6, after V lost 3 bases and J lost 7 bases. Germline CDR1 KGHSH, CDR2 LQKENI. DNA of the CDR3: TGTGCCAGCTCACCGGGACTACTCGGGGAGCAGTACTTC. Translating gives CASSPGLLGEQYF.

This clone came up a few times. The V gene is TRBV19, the J gene TRBJ2-2, with 13 nucleotides matching TRBD2. Per germline, CDR1 LNHDA and CDR2 SQIVND (reference sequence). V shed 10 bases and J 4 bases; nucleotides not matched to a gene: 3. The CDR3 covers 14 residues. The CDR3 loop reads CATRTSGSTGELFF. The CDR3 DNA reads TGTGCCACCAGGACTAGCGGGAGCACCGGGGAGCTGTTTTTT.

The J gene is TRBJ2-7, the V gene TRBV28, with 9 positions matching TRBD2. V lost 7 bases, J lost 5 bases, and 9 bases stayed unmatched. The CDR3 contains 14 residues. Germline CDR1 MDHEN, CDR2 SYDVKM. CDR3 nucleotide sequence: TGTGCCAGCACCACCGGCGGGGGGGGAGACGAGCAGTACTTC. Translating gives CASTTGGGGDEQYF.

This sequence joins TRBV6-1 and TRBJ2-7; a weak D match, TRBD1 (5 bases). Per germline, CDR1 MNHNS and CDR2 SASEGT. Trimming removed 3 bases from V and 0 bases from J, with 9 bases in between. CDR3 length: 14 amino acids. In nucleotides, the CDR3 is TGTGCCAGCAGTGATCAGGGCATCTCCTACGAGCAGTACTTC. It translates to CASSDQGISYEQYF.

The J gene is TRBJ1-2, the V gene TRBV15, with 10 bases that match TRBD1. Unmatched junction bases numbered 9, after V lost 3 bases and J lost 8 bases. This CDR3 region has 15 residues. Germline V gene sequence: CDR1 LNHNV, CDR2 YYDKDF (reference sequence). The CDR3 DNA sequence: TGTGCCACCAGCAGCCCGACAGGGGGCGGATGGGGCTACACCTTC. Its translation: CATSSPTGGGWGYTF.

This clone was detected once. This chain uses TRBV27 with TRBJ2-1, with 10 nucleotides matching TRBD1. With 2 bases clipped from V and 3 bases from J, the junction kept 4 bases outside the gene matches. In germline, CDR1 is MNHEY, CDR2 SMNVEV (reference sequence). The CDR3 covers 16 residues. The CDR3 loop is CASSLETGGFYNEQFF. The DNA of the CDR3 is TGTGCCAGCAGTTTAGAGACAGGGGGCTTCTACAATGAGCAGTTCTTC.

The V and J genes are TRBV12-3 or TRBV12-4 and TRBJ2-4; possibly TRBD1 for D (5 bases). Trimming cost V 6 bases and J 6 bases, with 12 bases left between them. The CDR3 is made up of 13 amino acids. DNA of the CDR3: TGTGCCAGCAGGCTAGGGGCGGTAAACATTCAGTACTTC. This encodes CASRLGAVNIQYF.

The chain employs TRBV7-9 and TRBJ1-5; TRBD1 matches at 7 bases. Trimming took 8 bases from V and 0 from J; bases not matched to a gene: 10. The CDR3 is 16 amino acids. CDR1 and CDR2 from the germline V gene are SEHNR and FQNEAQ (reference sequence). This CDR3 is CASQNRQGDSNQPQHF. The CDR3 DNA follows: TGTGCCAGCCAGAATCGTCAGGGGGATAGCAATCAGCCCCAGCATTTT. Together with reference TRBV7-9 and TRBJ1-5, the CDR3 gives the full variable domain: DTGVSQNPRHKITKRGQNVTFRCDPISEHNRLYWYRQTLGQGPEFLTYFQNEAQLEKSRLLSDRFSAERPKGSFSTLEIQRTEQGDSAMYLCASQNRQGDSNQPQHFGDGTRLSIL.

CDR3 protein: CASSLASSGWYYNEQFF. In nucleotides, the CDR3 is TGTGCCAGCAGCTTGGCGTCTAGCGGGTGGTACTACAATGAGCAGTTCTTC. This chain connects TRBV5-4 to TRBJ2-1; 8 positions match TRBD2. In germline, CDR1 is SGHNT, CDR2 YYREEE (reference sequence). V was clipped by 0 bases and J by 3 bases; unmatched bases: 8. The CDR3 length is 17 residues.

The CDR3 DNA reads as TGTGCCATCAGTGAGCCGGACGGGACAGGGGTCCTCTCTGGGGCCAACGTCCTGACTTTC. Its translation is CAISEPDGTGVLSGANVLTF. The V gene is TRBV10-3, the J gene TRBJ2-6, with 10 bases identical to TRBD1. With V trimmed by 2 bases and J by 0 bases, 10 bases remained unmatched. The germline CDR1 and CDR2 sequences are ENHRY and SYGVKD. The CDR3 is 20 residues long.

The rearrangement links TRBV29-1 to TRBJ1-1; 8 positions match TRBD1. V shed 7 bases, J shed 1 base, and the junction held 8 bases outside the gene matches. The length of the CDR3 is 14 residues. The germline gives CDR1 SQVTM, CDR2 ANQGSEA. The CDR3 region is CSARPGTGNTEAFF. For the CDR3, the DNA is TGCAGCGCACGTCCCGGGACAGGGAACACTGAAGCTTTCTTT. The complete variable domain, with remaining parts taken from reference TRBV29-1 and TRBJ1-1, reads SAVISQKPSRDICQRGTSLTIQCQVDSQVTMMFWYRQQPGQSLTLIATANQGSEATYESGFVIDKFPISRPNLTFSTLTVSNMSPEDSSIYLCSARPGTGNTEAFFGQGTRLTVV.

The V gene is TRBV28, the J gene TRBJ1-5; 10 bases match TRBD1. V lost 5 bases and J lost 7; bases outside the gene matches: 8. CDR3 size: 15 residues. Germline assignment: CDR1 MDHEN and CDR2 SYDVKM. CDR3 sequence reads: CASSPRTGGEQPQHF. CDR3 nucleotides: TGTGCCAGCAGTCCGCGGACAGGGGGGGAGCAGCCCCAGCATTTT.